The clone carrying this TCR beta chain was found a few times. Its antigen is currently unknown. Germline CDR1 reads MNHNS; CDR2 reads SASEGT. The CDR3 extends over 15 amino acids. V gave up 2 bases and J gave up 5 bases, with 15 bases separating them. Expressed TCRB transcripts were sequenced because the entire RNA isolate underwent reverse transcription. Assay: immunoSEQ multiplex PCR; the TCRdb copy retains only in-frame clones and omits some. The sample has hundreds of thousands of clones, roughly 31% seen once; the top ten hold around 0.065%. The data are from a study of beta chain features in type 1 diabetes. Study observations and caveats: Cells with high TCR expression could be over-represented when cDNA is sequenced.

The chain has TRBV6-1 and TRBJ2-5; the D gene is possibly TRBD2 (5 bases). Material: naive CD4+ T cells from blood. This TCR came from a man aged 18-30 years in good health. The CDR3: CASSEPKGQRETQYF. The CDR3 DNA follows: TGTGCCAGCAGTGAACCCAAAGGGCAGCGGGAGACCCAGTACTTC.